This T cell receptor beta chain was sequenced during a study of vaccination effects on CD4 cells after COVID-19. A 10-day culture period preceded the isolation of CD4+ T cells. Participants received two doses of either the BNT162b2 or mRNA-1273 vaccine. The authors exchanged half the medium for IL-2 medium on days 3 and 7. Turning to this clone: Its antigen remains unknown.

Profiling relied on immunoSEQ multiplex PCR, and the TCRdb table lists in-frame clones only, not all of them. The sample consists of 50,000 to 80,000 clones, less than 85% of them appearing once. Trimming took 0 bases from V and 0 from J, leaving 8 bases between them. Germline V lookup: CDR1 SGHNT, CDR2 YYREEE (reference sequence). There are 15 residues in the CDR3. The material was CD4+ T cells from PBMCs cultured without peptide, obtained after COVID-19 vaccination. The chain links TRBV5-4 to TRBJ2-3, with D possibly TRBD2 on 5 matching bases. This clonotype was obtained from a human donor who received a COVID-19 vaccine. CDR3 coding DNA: TGTGCCAGCAGCTTGGTACGGGGTAGCACAGATACGCAGTATTTT. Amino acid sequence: CASSLVRGSTDTQYF.